The 3 T cell receptor beta chains reported below all come from one sample, sequenced in a study of vaccination effects on CD4 cells after COVID-19. Sequencing was preceded by expansion of antigen-specific CD4+ T cells with viral peptide pools in the ViraFEST assay. Having been cultured for under twelve days, the cells underwent CD4+ T cell isolation. Assay: immunoSEQ multiplex PCR; the TCRdb copy retains only in-frame clones and omits some. The sample consists of about 54,000 clones, roughly 76% of them appearing once. These receptors have no known antigen. This specimen consisted of CD4+ T cells from PBMCs cultured with HCoV-229E spike peptides, obtained before COVID-19 vaccination. These receptors all come from a human donor who received a COVID-19 vaccine.

The chain recombines TRBV30 with TRBJ1-6; D remains ambiguous. From germline, CDR1 is GTSNPN and CDR2 SVGIG (reference sequence). CDR3 length: 11 residues. V was shortened by 3 bases and J by 6 bases, with 3 bases between the two germline ends. CDR3 coding DNA: TGTGCCTGGAGACGTAATTCACCCCTCCACTTT. Translated, it gives CAWRRNSPLHF.

The rearrangement links TRBV7-9 to TRBJ2-3, with 10 nucleotides matching TRBD1. CDR1 is SEHNR, CDR2 FQNEAQ, per germline (reference sequence). The CDR3 consists of 15 residues. V lost 4 bases, J lost 4 bases, and 5 bases stayed unmatched. The DNA of the CDR3 is TGTGCCAGCAGCTCGACAGGGGGCGCCGCAGATACGCAGTATTTT. Translating it yields CASSSTGGAADTQYF.

This chain links TRBV6-6 with TRBJ1-4, with D maybe TRBD1 (6 bases). CDR1 MNHNY and CDR2 SVGAGI come from the germline V gene (reference sequence). This CDR3 has 15 residues. Trimming pared 6 bases from V and 8 bases from J, leaving 19 bases between. The CDR3 sequence is CASRYSQGGEEKLFF. The CDR3 DNA is TGTGCCAGCAGATATTCCCAAGGGGGAGAGGAAAAACTGTTTTTT.